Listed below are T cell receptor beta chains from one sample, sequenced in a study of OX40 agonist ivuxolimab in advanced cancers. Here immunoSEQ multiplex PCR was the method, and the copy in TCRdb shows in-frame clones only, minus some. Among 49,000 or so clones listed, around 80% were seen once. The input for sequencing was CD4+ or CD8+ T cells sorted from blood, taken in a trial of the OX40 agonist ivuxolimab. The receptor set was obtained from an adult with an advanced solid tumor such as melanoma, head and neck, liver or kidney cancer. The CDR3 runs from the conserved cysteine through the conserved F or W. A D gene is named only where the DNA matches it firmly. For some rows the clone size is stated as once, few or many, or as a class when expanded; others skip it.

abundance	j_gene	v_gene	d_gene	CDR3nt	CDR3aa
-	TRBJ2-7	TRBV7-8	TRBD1	TGTGCCAGCTCGGACAGGGCCTACGAGCAGTACTTC	CASSDRAYEQYF
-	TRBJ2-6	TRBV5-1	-	TGCGCCAGCTCCCGAGGGGGGCCCGGGGCCAACGTCCTGACTTTC	CASSRGGPGANVLTF
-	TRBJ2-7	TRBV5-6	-	TGTGCCAGCAGGGAACGGGATGGGTATTTTAAAGGCGACTACGAGCAGTACTTC	CASRERDGYFKGDYEQYF
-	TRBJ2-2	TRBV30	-	TGTGCCTGGAGTAATCTCGGGAACACCGGGGAGCTGTTTTTT	CAWSNLGNTGELFF
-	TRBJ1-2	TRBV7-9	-	TGTGCCAGCAGCTTATGGGGGGCACATAACTTCTATGGCTACACCTTC	CASSLWGAHNFYGYTF
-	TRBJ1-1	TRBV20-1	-	TGCAGTGCCCGAAAGAACACTGAAGCTTTCTTT	CSARKNTEAFF
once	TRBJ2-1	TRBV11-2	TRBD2	TGTGCCAGCAGCTCCCGGACTAGCCCGCCCTCGGAGCAGTTCTTC	CASSSRTSPPSEQFF
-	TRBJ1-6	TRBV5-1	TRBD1	TGCGCCAGCCGAATGACAGGGGACGGTTCACCCCTCCACTTT	CASRMTGDGSPLHF
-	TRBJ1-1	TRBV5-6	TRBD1	TGTGCCAGCAGCTGGGACAGAATGAACACTGAAGCTTTCTTT	CASSWDRMNTEAFF
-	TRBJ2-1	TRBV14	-	TGTGCCAGCAGCCAAGCGGGGACCCTTAGCTCCTACAATGAGCAGTTCTTC	CASSQAGTLSSYNEQFF
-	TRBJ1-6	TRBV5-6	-	TGTGCCAGCAGCCTCAGGGTAAGATCACCCCTCCACTTT	CASSLRVRSPLHF
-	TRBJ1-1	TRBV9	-	TGTGCCAGCAGCCCGAAGGACGAACGGAGAGGGAACACTGAAGCTTTCTTT	CASSPKDERRGNTEAFF
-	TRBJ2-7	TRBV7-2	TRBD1	TGTGCCAGCAGCTTGGGGACAGGGATGTACGAGCAGTACTTC	CASSLGTGMYEQYF
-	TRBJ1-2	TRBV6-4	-	TGTGCCAGCAGCCGACTCGAGTTGCCCTATGGCTACACCTTC	CASSRLELPYGYTF
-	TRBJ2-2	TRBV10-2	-	TGCGCCAGCAGTGAACTATCCGGGGAGCTGTTTTTT	CASSELSGELFF
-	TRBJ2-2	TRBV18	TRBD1	TGTGCCAGCTCACCGGGACAGGTCTCCGGGGAGCTGTTTTTT	CASSPGQVSGELFF
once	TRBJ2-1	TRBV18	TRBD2	TGTGCCAGCTCAGGAAAGGGACTAGCGGGCAACTACAATGAGCAGTTCTTC	CASSGKGLAGNYNEQFF
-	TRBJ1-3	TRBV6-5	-	TGTGCCAGCAGTTCTCTTGGACGGTCCTCTGGAAACACCATATATTTT	CASSSLGRSSGNTIYF
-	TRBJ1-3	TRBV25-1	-	TGTGCCAGCAGATCCTTAGGGACGCACTCTGGAAACACCATATATTTT	CASRSLGTHSGNTIYF
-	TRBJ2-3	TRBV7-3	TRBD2	TGTGCCAGCAGCCACGGGACTAGCTTGTCTTTGGGCACAGATACGCAGTATTTT	CASSHGTSLSLGTDTQYF
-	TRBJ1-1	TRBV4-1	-	TGCGCCAGCAGCCAAGGTAGAAACACTGAAGCTTTCTTT	CASSQGRNTEAFF
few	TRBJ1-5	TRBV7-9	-	TGTGCCAGCAGCTTAGACCGGGGAGGGACGCAAGGCAATCAGCCCCAGCATTTT	CASSLDRGGTQGNQPQHF
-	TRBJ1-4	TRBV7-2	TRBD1	TGTGCCAGCAGCTTTTTCCCGGGACAGGGGTGGCCTAATGAAAAACTGTTTTTT	CASSFFPGQGWPNEKLFF
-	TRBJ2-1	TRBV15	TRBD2	TGTGCCACCAGCAGCGGGGGGGCCATCTACAATGAGCAGTTCTTC	CATSSGGAIYNEQFF
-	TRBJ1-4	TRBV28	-	TGTGCCAGCGGGGCTGGATTAGATGAAAAACTGTTTTTT	CASGAGLDEKLFF
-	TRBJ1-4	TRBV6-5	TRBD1	TGTGCCAGCGGACGGGGGACAGCGAATGAAAAACTGTTTTTT	CASGRGTANEKLFF
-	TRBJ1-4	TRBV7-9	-	TGTGCCAGCAGCGGCGGAGGGGGGACTAATGAAAAACTGTTTTTT	CASSGGGGTNEKLFF
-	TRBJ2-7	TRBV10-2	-	TGCGCCAGCTCACCATTATACGAGCAGTACTTC	CASSPLYEQYF
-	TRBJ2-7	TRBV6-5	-	TGTGCCAGCAGTTACGAGCGACCCCTGCCCTACGAGCAGTACTTC	CASSYERPLPYEQYF
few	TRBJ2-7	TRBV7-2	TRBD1	TGTGCCAGCAGCATCAACTCCGGGACAGGGAACGAGCAGTACTTC	CASSINSGTGNEQYF
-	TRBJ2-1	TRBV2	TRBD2	TGTGCCAGCAGTACCGGGACTAGCGTCAATGAGCAGTTCTTC	CASSTGTSVNEQFF
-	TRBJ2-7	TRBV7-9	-	TGTGCCAGCAGCTTAGACGACCAGGAGCAGTACTTC	CASSLDDQEQYF
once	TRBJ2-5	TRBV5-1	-	TGCGCCAGCAGCCGGCGGGCAGGGGAACAAGAGACCCAGTACTTC	CASSRRAGEQETQYF
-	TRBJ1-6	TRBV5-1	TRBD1	TGCGCCAGCAGCTTGGGGCAGGGGGCGTTGAATTCACCCCTCCACTTT	CASSLGQGALNSPLHF
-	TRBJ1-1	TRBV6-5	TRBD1	TGTGCCAGCAGTTACTCACAGGGGACTGAAGCTTTCTTT	CASSYSQGTEAFF
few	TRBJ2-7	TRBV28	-	TGTGCCAGCAATCGGGATTCCTACGAGCAGTACTTC	CASNRDSYEQYF
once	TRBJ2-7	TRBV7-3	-	TGTGCCAGCAGCTTAGCGCGGACAGCCGAGCAGTACTTC	CASSLARTAEQYF
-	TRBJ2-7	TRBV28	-	TGTGCCAGCAGAGTAGCCCCACTCGCGAGCGAGCAGTACTTC	CASRVAPLASEQYF
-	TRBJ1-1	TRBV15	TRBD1	TGTGCCACCAGCAGAGAGGCAGGGGGGTCCACTGAAGCTTTCTTT	CATSREAGGSTEAFF
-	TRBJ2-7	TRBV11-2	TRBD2	TGTGCCAGCAGCTCGGGACTAGCTAGCTACGAGCAGTACTTC	CASSSGLASYEQYF
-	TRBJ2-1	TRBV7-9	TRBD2	TGTGCCAGCAGCCAAGCTGCGGGAGCCTCCTACAATGAGCAGTTCTTC	CASSQAAGASYNEQFF
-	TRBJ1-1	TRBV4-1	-	TGCGCCAGCAGCCAAGGGCAGGGAGGTGGCGTCACTGAAGCTTTCTTT	CASSQGQGGGVTEAFF
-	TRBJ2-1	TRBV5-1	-	TGCGCCAGCAGCTTGCAGGGTAAGACTGAGCAGTTCTTC	CASSLQGKTEQFF
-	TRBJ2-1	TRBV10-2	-	TGCGCCAGCAAATACAATGAGCAGTTCTTC	CASKYNEQFF
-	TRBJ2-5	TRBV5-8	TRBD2	TGTGCCAGCAGCTTGGTCGGGAGGGTAAGGGCGGAGGAGACCCAGTACTTC	CASSLVGRVRAEETQYF
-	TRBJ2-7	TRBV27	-	TGTGCCAGCAGTTCAGATCGGACTCCTAGCTCCTACGAGCAGTACTTC	CASSSDRTPSSYEQYF
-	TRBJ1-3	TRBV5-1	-	TGCGCCAGCAGCTTGGGAGACACTGGAAACACCATATATTTT	CASSLGDTGNTIYF
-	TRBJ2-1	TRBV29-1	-	TGCAGCGGCGCCGGGCAGAATTACAATGAGCAGTTCTTC	CSGAGQNYNEQFF
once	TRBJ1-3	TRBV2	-	TGTGCCAGCAGTGGATTTTCTGGAAACACCATATATTTT	CASSGFSGNTIYF
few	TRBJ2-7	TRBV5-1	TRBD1	TGCGCCAGCAGCTCGACAGGGCGAAGCTCCTACGAGCAGTACTTC	CASSSTGRSSYEQYF
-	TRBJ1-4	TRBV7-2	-	TGTGCCAGCACCAGGGTGGGGCTAGCTAATGAAAAACTGTTTTTT	CASTRVGLANEKLFF
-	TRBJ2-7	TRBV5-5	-	TGTGCCAGCAGCCCGGACACCGGGATCGTCGAGCAGTACTTC	CASSPDTGIVEQYF